This entry features one T cell receptor (beta chain) sequence. The antigen is not known. The data originate from a study of T cell responses to AZD1222 COVID-19 vaccine. Study-wide results and caveats: No repertoire was sampled before or during the peak T cell response, only after it. Rises in breadth and depth of Spike-specific TCRs came after two AZD1222 doses. Reportedly, nearly half the spike-specific TCRs target unmutated variant regions.

The length of the CDR3 is 14 residues. CDR1 LGHNT and CDR2 FRNRAP come from the germline V gene. Trimming took off 0 bases at V and 2 bases at J, with 7 bases between the two ends. Using immunoSEQ multiplex PCR, the repertoire was profiled, and TCRdb retains in-frame clones only, with some absent. The sample includes 200,000 to 250,000 clones, about 92% seen only once; the top ten take more than 0.8%. The J gene is TRBJ1-2, the V gene TRBV12-5, with D unresolved. The clonotype was recovered from an adult in good health. The material was peripheral blood, obtained on day 0 of MenACWY control vaccination. The CDR3 coding sequence is TGTGCTAGTGGTTTGGTAAGCTCGAACTATGGCTACACCTTC. Translated: CASGLVSSNYGYTF.